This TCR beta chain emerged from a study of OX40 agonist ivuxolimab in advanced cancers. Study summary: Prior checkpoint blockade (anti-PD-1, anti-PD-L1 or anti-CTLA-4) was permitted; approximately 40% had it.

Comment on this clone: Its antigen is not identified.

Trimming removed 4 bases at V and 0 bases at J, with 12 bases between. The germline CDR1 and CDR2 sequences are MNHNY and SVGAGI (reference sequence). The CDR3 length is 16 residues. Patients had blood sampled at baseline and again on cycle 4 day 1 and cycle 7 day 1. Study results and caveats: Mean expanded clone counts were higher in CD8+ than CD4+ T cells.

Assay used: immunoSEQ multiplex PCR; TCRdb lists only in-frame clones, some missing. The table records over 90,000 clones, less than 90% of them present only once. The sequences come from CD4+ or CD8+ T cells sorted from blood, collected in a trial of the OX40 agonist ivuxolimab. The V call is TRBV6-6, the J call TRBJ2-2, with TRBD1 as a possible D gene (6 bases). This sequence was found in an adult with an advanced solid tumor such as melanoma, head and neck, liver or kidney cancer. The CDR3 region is CASSLTGTPNTGELFF. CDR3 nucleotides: TGTGCCAGCAGTTTGACCGGGACACCGAACACCGGGGAGCTGTTTTTT.